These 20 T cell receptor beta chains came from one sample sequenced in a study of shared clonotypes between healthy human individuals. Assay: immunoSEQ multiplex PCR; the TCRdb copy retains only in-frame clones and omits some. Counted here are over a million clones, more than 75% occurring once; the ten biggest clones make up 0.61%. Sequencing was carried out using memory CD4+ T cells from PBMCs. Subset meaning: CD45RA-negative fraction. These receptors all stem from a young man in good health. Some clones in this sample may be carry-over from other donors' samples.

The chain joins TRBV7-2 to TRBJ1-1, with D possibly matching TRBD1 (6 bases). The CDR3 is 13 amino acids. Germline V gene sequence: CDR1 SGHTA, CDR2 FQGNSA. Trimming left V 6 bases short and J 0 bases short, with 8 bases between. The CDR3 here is CASRQGMNTEAFF. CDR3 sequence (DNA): TGTGCCAGCAGACAGGGCATGAACACTGAAGCTTTCTTT.

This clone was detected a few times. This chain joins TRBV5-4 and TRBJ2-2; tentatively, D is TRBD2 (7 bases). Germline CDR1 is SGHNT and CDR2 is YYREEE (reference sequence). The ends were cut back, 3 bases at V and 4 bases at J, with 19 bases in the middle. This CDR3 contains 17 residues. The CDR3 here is CASSSKGGGEATGELFF. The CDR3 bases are TGTGCCAGCAGCTCAAAGGGGGGAGGGGAGGCCACCGGGGAGCTGTTTTTT.

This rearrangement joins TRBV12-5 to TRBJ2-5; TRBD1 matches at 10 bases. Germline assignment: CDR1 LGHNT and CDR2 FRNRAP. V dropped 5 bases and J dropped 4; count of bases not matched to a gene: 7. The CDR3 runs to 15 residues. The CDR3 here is CASGPGQGEGETQYF. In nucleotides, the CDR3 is TGTGCTAGTGGTCCCGGACAGGGGGAGGGAGAGACCCAGTACTTC.

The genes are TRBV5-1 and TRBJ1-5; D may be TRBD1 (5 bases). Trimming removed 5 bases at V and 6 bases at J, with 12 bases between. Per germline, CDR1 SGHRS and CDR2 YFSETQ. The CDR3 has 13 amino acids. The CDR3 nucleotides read TGCGCCAGCAGGGAGGGGCAGGGTCAGCCCCAGCATTTT. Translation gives CASREGQGQPQHF.

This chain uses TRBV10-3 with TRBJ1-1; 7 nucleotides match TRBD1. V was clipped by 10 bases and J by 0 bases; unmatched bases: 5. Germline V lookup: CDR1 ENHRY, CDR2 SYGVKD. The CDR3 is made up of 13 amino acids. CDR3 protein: CATQGEMNTEAFF. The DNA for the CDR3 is TGTGCCACTCAGGGGGAGATGAACACTGAAGCTTTCTTT.

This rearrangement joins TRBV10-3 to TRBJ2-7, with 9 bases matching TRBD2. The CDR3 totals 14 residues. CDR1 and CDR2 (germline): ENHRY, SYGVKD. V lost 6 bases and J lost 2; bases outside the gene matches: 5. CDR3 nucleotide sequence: TGTGCCATCAGCAGACTAGCGGAGGCCTACGAGCAGTACTTC. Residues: CAISRLAEAYEQYF.

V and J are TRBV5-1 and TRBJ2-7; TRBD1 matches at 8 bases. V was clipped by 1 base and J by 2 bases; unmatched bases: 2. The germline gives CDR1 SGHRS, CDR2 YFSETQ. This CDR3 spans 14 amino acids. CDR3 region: CASSLTTGAYEQYF. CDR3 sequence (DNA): TGCGCCAGCAGCTTGACGACAGGGGCCTACGAGCAGTACTTC.

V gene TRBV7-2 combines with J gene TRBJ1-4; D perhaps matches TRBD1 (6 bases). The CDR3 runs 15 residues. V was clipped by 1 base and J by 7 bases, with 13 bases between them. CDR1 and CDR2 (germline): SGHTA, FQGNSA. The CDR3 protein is CASSLGGARGEKLFF. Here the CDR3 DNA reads TGTGCCAGCAGCTTAGGGGGGGCACGAGGTGAAAAACTGTTTTTT.

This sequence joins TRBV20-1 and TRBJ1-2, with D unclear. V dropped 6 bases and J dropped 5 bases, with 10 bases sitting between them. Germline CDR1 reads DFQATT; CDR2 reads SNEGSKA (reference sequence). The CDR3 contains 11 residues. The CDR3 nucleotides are TGCAGTGCCCAGTCGCAATATGGCTACACCTTC. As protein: CSAQSQYGYTF.

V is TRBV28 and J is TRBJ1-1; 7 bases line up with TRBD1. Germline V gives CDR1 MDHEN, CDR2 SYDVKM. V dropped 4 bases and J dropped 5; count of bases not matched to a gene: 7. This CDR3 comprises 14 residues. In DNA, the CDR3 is TGTGCCAGCAGTTACAGGGGACGTTGGACTGAAGCTTTCTTT. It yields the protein CASSYRGRWTEAFF.

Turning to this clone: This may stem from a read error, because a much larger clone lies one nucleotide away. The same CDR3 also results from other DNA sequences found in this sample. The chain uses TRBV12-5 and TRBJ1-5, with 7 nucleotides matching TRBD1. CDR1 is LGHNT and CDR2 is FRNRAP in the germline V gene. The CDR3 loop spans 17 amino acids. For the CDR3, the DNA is TGTGCTAGCGGTTTGGTACTCCAGGGACAGTTCAATCAGCCCCAGCATTTT. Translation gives CASGLVLQGQFNQPQHF.

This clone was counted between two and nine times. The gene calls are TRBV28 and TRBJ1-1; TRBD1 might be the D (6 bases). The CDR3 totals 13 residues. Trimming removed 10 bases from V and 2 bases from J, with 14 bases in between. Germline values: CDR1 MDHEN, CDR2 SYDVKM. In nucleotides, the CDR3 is TGTGCCACATACCAGGGGCATAACACTGAAGCTTTCTTT. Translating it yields CATYQGHNTEAFF. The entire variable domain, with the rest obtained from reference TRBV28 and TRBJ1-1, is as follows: DVKVTQSSRYLVKRTGEKVFLECVQDMDHENMFWYRQDPGLGLRLIYFSYDVKMKEKGDIPEGYSVSREKKERFSLILESASTNQTSMYLCATYQGHNTEAFFGQGTRLTVV.

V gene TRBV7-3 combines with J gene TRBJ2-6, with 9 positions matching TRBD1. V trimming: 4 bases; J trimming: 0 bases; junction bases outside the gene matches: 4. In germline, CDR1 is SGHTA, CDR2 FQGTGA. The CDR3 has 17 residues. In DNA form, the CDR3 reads TGTGCCAGCAGCTCGGGACAGGGCTCCTCTGGGGCCAACGTCCTGACTTTC. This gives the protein CASSSGQGSSGANVLTF.

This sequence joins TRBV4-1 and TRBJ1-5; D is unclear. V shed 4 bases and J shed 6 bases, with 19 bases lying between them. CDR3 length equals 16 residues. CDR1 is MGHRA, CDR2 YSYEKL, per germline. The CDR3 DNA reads TGCGCCAGCAGCCCCGCACCCACCCCTTTTGGTCAGCCCCAGCATTTT. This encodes CASSPAPTPFGQPQHF.

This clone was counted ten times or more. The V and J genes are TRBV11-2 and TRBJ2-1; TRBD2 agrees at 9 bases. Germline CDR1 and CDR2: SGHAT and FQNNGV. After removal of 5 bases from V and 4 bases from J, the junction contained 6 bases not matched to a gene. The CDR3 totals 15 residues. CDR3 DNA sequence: TGTGCCAGCAGCGTGCAAGCGGGAGGATACAATGAGCAGTTCTTC. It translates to CASSVQAGGYNEQFF.

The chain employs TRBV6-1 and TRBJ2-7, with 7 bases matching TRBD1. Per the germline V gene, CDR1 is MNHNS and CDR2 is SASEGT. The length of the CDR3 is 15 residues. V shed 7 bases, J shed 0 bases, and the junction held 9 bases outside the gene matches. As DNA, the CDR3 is TGTGCCAGCAAACTATACAGGGGCTTCTCCTACGAGCAGTACTTC. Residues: CASKLYRGFSYEQYF.

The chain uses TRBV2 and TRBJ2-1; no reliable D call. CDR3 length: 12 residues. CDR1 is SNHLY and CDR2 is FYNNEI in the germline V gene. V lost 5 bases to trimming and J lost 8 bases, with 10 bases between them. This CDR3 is CASSYMVDEQFF. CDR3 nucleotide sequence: TGTGCCAGCAGTTACATGGTCGATGAGCAGTTCTTC.

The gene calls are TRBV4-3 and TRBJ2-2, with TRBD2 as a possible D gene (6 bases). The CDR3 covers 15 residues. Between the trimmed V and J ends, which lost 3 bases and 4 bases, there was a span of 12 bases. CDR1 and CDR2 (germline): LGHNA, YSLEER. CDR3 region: CASSQRGFSTGELFF. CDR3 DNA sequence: TGCGCCAGCAGCCAGCGGGGTTTCAGCACCGGGGAGCTGTTTTTT.

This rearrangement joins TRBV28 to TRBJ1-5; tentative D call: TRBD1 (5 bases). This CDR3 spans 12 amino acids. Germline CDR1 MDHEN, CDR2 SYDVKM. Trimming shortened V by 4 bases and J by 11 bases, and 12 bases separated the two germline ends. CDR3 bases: TGTGCCAGCAGTTCCCCAGGGCTTACCCAGCATTTT. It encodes CASSSPGLTQHF. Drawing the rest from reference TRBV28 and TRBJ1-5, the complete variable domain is DVKVTQSSRYLVKRTGEKVFLECVQDMDHENMFWYRQDPGLGLRLIYFSYDVKMKEKGDIPEGYSVSREKKERFSLILESASTNQTSMYLCASSSPGLTQHFGDGTRLSIL.

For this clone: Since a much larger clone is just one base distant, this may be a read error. The CDR3 bases are TGTGCCTGGAGTATACAACCGGTCACAGATACGCAGTATTTT. It encodes CAWSIQPVTDTQYF. This rearrangement joins TRBV30 to TRBJ2-3; D is ambiguous. This CDR3 is built from 14 residues. The V and J ends lost 2 bases and 2 bases respectively, with 11 bases between them. The V gene's germline CDR1 is GTSNPN and CDR2 SVGIG (reference sequence).